Shown below are 15 T cell receptor beta chains from a single sample sequenced in a study of T cell repertoires in ileal Crohn's disease. The data were produced by immunoSEQ multiplex PCR, yet TCRdb's version contains in-frame clones alone and is incomplete. The sample has 9,500 to 15,000 clones; roughly 72% are singletons. The sequencing input was ileal tissue. The source is an adult with Crohn's disease.

The chain combines TRBV30 with TRBJ2-5, with 9 bases that match TRBD1. V lost 1 base to trimming and J lost 2 bases; unmatched junction nucleotides: 8. The CDR3 has 16 amino acids. Germline V gene lookup returns CDR1 GTSNPN and CDR2 SVGIG (reference sequence). As DNA, the CDR3 is TGTGCCTGGAGTGAAGGGACAGGGAAGATACAAGAGACCCAGTACTTC. Protein product: CAWSEGTGKIQETQYF.

This clone turned up a few times. The rearrangement joins TRBV5-4 to TRBJ2-2; 7 nucleotides line up with TRBD1. There are 15 residues in the CDR3. Germline trimming cut 4 bases from V and 1 base from J; bases unmatched to any gene: 4. In germline, CDR1 is SGHNT, CDR2 YYREEE (reference sequence). The CDR3 bases are TGTGCCAGCAGCCCGGGACAGCTGAACACCGGGGAGCTGTTTTTT. It encodes CASSPGQLNTGELFF.

This clone was found once. The DNA of the CDR3 is TGTGCCTGGAGAGGGGGTGGGGTCCAAGAGACCCAGTACTTC. This translates into CAWRGGGVQETQYF. The J gene is TRBJ2-5, the V gene TRBV30; D perhaps matches TRBD1 (6 bases). The germline V gene has CDR1 GTSNPN and CDR2 SVGIG (reference sequence). V was trimmed by 3 bases and J by 1 base, leaving 12 bases between them. The length of the CDR3 is 14 residues.

The chain joins TRBV30 to TRBJ2-7; 9 bases are a match to TRBD2. The CDR3 runs to 19 residues. V dropped 0 bases and J dropped 2; count of bases not matched to a gene: 17. Germline CDR1 is GTSNPN and CDR2 is SVGIG (reference sequence). In DNA form, the CDR3 reads TGTGCCTGGAGTGTACTCAGTATTACCTTAGCGGGGGTGCCCTACGAGCAGTACTTC. This codes for CAWSVLSITLAGVPYEQYF.

The chain uses TRBV5-1 and TRBJ2-3; 7 positions match TRBD2. The germline V gene has CDR1 SGHRS and CDR2 YFSETQ. Trimming cost V 4 bases and J 0 bases; bases outside gene matches: 5. CDR3 length: 15 amino acids. CDR3 sequence reads: CASSPAGVSTDTQYF. In nucleotides, the CDR3 is TGCGCCAGCAGCCCGGCGGGGGTTAGCACAGATACGCAGTATTTT.

This clone was picked up a small number of times. The rearrangement uses TRBV28 and TRBJ1-5, with D perhaps matching TRBD1 (6 bases). Germline V CDR1 and CDR2: MDHEN, SYDVKM. The CDR3 length is 15 residues. Trimming took off 7 bases at V and 1 base at J, with 14 bases between the two ends. The CDR3 coding sequence is TGTGCCAGCATAACAGGGAGAACGAGCAATCAGCCCCAGCATTTT. Protein product: CASITGRTSNQPQHF.

The chain links TRBV27 to TRBJ2-5, with D perhaps matching TRBD1 (6 bases). V was shortened by 3 bases and J by 2 bases, with 19 bases between the two germline ends. This CDR3 is built from 17 residues. Germline loops: CDR1 MNHEY, CDR2 SMNVEV (reference sequence). DNA for the CDR3: TGTGCCAGCAGTTTCACAGGGATCCGGAGAGTACAAGAGACCCAGTACTTC. This codes for CASSFTGIRRVQETQYF.

The J gene is TRBJ2-5, the V gene TRBV18; 11 positions agree with TRBD2. V lost 5 bases and J lost 5; bases outside the gene matches: 7. This CDR3 comprises 15 residues. Germline values: CDR1 KGHSH, CDR2 LQKENI. As DNA, the CDR3 is TGTGCCAGCTCATCCACTAGCGGGGGACGGGAGACCCAGTACTTC. This translates into CASSSTSGGRETQYF. Full variable domain (outside the CDR3, taken from reference TRBV18 and TRBJ2-5): NAGVMQNPRHLVRRRGQEARLRCSPMKGHSHVYWYRQLPEEGLKFMVYLQKENIIDESGMPKERFSAEFPKEGPSILRIQQVVRGDSAAYFCASSSTSGGRETQYFGPGTRLLVL.

The chain couples TRBV6-5 to TRBJ2-1; 8 bases fit TRBD2. This CDR3 region has 15 residues. CDR1 and CDR2 from the germline V gene are MNHEY and SVGAGI. Losses at the gene ends were 6 bases for V and 3 bases for J; bases not matched to a gene: 7. CDR3 in amino acids: CASSFSGSDYNEQFF. Here the CDR3 DNA reads TGTGCCAGCAGCTTCAGCGGGAGCGACTACAATGAGCAGTTCTTC.

J is TRBJ1-1 and V is TRBV5-8; tentatively, D is TRBD1 (6 bases). The germline V gene encodes CDR1 SGHTS and CDR2 YDEGEE. The CDR3 is 16 amino acids. The V and J ends lost 4 bases and 3 bases respectively, with 19 bases between them. The CDR3 sequence is CASSIWEGGIDTEAFF. The CDR3 DNA reads as TGTGCCAGCAGCATCTGGGAGGGGGGTATTGACACTGAAGCTTTCTTT.

This chain joins TRBV4-2 and TRBJ2-3; tentative D call: TRBD2 (6 bases). The CDR3 sequence is 16 residues long. The V gene lost 1 base and the J gene lost 0 bases, with 11 bases spanning the gap. Germline lookup yields CDR1 LGHNA and CDR2 YNFKEQ. In nucleotides, the CDR3 is TGTGCCAGCAGCCAAGTTGGGGGGTTCAGCACAGATACGCAGTATTTT. This codes for CASSQVGGFSTDTQYF.

This clone has more than one count but fewer than ten. The rearrangement links TRBV29-1 to TRBJ1-4; 9 nucleotides match TRBD1. The trim removed 1 base at V and 8 bases at J, leaving 2 bases unmatched. The length of the CDR3 is 13 residues. CDR1 is SQVTM, CDR2 ANQGSEA, per germline. DNA of the CDR3: TGCAGCGTTGAAGCCGGACAGGGGGAAAAACTGTTTTTT. It yields the protein CSVEAGQGEKLFF.

There are a few counts of this clone. This rearrangement joins TRBV6-6 to TRBJ2-5; a possible D gene is TRBD1 (6 bases). Germline lookup yields CDR1 MNHNY and CDR2 SVGAGI (reference sequence). The length of the CDR3 is 15 residues. V was trimmed by 4 bases and J by 1 base, leaving 13 bases between them. CDR3 sequence (DNA): TGTGCCAGCAGTTCACGGACAGCCCTCCAAGAGACCCAGTACTTC. Translating it yields CASSSRTALQETQYF.

This clone showed up just a few times. The V and J genes are TRBV4-2 and TRBJ1-1, with D perhaps matching TRBD1 (5 bases). The CDR3 has 17 amino acids. V gave up 0 bases and J gave up 3 bases, with 17 bases separating them. The V gene's germline CDR1 is LGHNA and CDR2 YNFKEQ. The CDR3 is CASSQDREGRVHTEAFF. Written as DNA, the CDR3 is TGTGCCAGCAGCCAAGATAGGGAGGGGAGGGTGCACACTGAAGCTTTCTTT.

The chain combines TRBV5-4 with TRBJ1-2; D is possibly TRBD1 (6 bases). Germline V gene data show CDR1 as SGHNT and CDR2 as YYREEE (reference sequence). V was pared by 0 bases and J by 7 bases, with 10 bases between. The CDR3 totals 13 residues. CDR3 in DNA: TGTGCCAGCAGCTTGGTCGGGGGGCCTGGCTACACCTTC. Its translation is CASSLVGGPGYTF.